This note documents a single T cell receptor (beta chain) sequence. As processed by the authors: Using reference gene primer amplification, nucleated cell counts were estimated. Method: immunoSEQ multiplex PCR; TCRdb's copy keeps in-frame clones and lacks some. The DNA gave D and trimming, while V, J and clone size come from that table. The sample has some 96,000 clones, more than 65% seen once. The sample is drawn from a study of blood T cell repertoires in COVID-19. Study-wide background: The study drew acute and convalescent COVID-19 samples from the United States, Italy and Spain. Sources were T cells, B-cell-depleted T cells, or PBMCs; the material itself was cDNA or gDNA.

The sample comprised peripheral blood. The TCR sequence derives from a man aged 65-85 years with active or convalescent COVID-19.

The CDR3 sequence is CASSARPGSYNEQFF. As DNA, the CDR3 is TGTGCCAGTAGTGCCCGCCCAGGGTCCTACAATGAGCAGTTCTTC. The chain links TRBV19 to TRBJ2-1, with D possibly TRBD1 on 5 matching bases. This CDR3 is 15 amino acids long. The germline CDR1 and CDR2 sequences are LNHDA and SQIVND (reference sequence). V lost 5 bases to trimming and J lost 1 base, with 12 bases between them.